The 18 T cell receptor beta chains in this list originate from one sample, sequenced in a study of technical replicates of blood from a few donors. Measured with immunoSEQ multiplex PCR; TCRdb has only the in-frame clones, and not every one. The top ten clones hold roughly 0.25% of a sample with more than 75,000 clones, 85% to 95% of them seen once. Sequencing input: T cells isolated from PBMCs. The source is a human donor in good health.

Note on this clone: At one boundary the junction diverges from the germline segment, which might be a read error. The chain's CDR3 is CASSRDSYSYNEQFF. The CDR3, as DNA: TGTGCTAGCAGCCGGGACAGTTACTCCTACAATGAGCAGTTCTTC. V is TRBV7-7 and J is TRBJ2-1; the match to TRBD1 covers 7 bases. CDR1 SSHAT and CDR2 FNYEAQ come from the germline V gene (reference sequence). The CDR3 contains 15 residues.

The chain links TRBV30 to TRBJ2-1; tentatively, D is TRBD2 (5 bases). V dropped 3 bases and J dropped 3 bases, with 15 bases sitting between them. The length of the CDR3 is 15 residues. Germline V lookup: CDR1 GTSNPN, CDR2 SVGIG (reference sequence). CDR3 DNA sequence: TGTGCCTGGAGAAAGAGGGTCCCCTACTACAATGAGCAGTTCTTC. Its protein is CAWRKRVPYYNEQFF.

The gene calls are TRBV6-6 and TRBJ2-7; TRBD1 aligns across 7 bases. Losses at the gene ends were 5 bases for V and 2 bases for J; bases not matched to a gene: 3. From germline, CDR1 is MNHNY and CDR2 SVGAGI (reference sequence). The CDR3 totals 13 residues. CDR3: CASSDREPYEQYF. The CDR3 coding sequence is TGTGCCAGCAGTGACAGGGAACCCTACGAGCAGTACTTC.

V gene TRBV7-7 combines with J gene TRBJ2-4; D gene ambiguous. The CDR3 length is 19 residues. The germline CDR1 and CDR2 sequences are SSHAT and FNYEAQ (reference sequence). V was clipped by 5 bases and J by 0 bases, with 23 bases between them. The CDR3 coding sequence is TGTGCCAGCAGCCCCCTTGCGAGAGCCCTGCCCCTAGCCAAAAACATTCAGTACTTC. Encoded protein: CASSPLARALPLAKNIQYF.

The chain employs TRBV28 and TRBJ2-3; 10 bases line up with TRBD2. J was trimmed by 7 bases and V by 4 bases; bases with no gene match: 8. CDR1 is MDHEN and CDR2 is SYDVKM in the germline V gene. The CDR3 totals 15 residues. The CDR3: CASSSRSGGAYTQYF. The DNA for the CDR3 is TGTGCCAGCAGTTCGAGGAGCGGGGGGGCATATACGCAGTATTTT.

The DNA of the CDR3 is TGTGCCAGCGGACCTGGAGACCGCACAGGGGTTGATCAGCCCCAGCATTTT. Its protein product is CASGPGDRTGVDQPQHF. The chain joins TRBV28 to TRBJ1-5, with 7 positions matching TRBD1. Germline loops: CDR1 MDHEN, CDR2 SYDVKM. V gave up 8 bases and J gave up 5 bases; unmatched junction bases: 18. There are 17 residues in the CDR3.

The table lists this clone with a count of one. This rearrangement joins TRBV19 to TRBJ1-5; the D is unclear. Trimming removed 6 bases from V and 9 bases from J, with 15 bases in between. Germline loops: CDR1 LNHDA, CDR2 SQIVND (reference sequence). CDR3 length equals 13 residues. The CDR3 reads CASSSGEERPQHF. CDR3 nucleotide sequence: TGTGCCAGTAGCAGCGGGGAGGAGCGGCCCCAGCATTTT.

The chain links TRBV7-8 to TRBJ2-1; D might be TRBD1 (5 bases). The CDR3 extends over 14 amino acids. The germline gives CDR1 SGHVS, CDR2 FQNEAQ. The ends were cut back, 5 bases at V and 4 bases at J, with 12 bases in the middle. The CDR3 coding sequence is TGTGCCAGCAGCGCCCACCCAGGGTACAATGAGCAGTTCTTC. The encoded protein is CASSAHPGYNEQFF.

The chain carries TRBV6-1 and TRBJ2-1; 10 bases are a match to TRBD1. V trimming: 4 bases; J trimming: 0 bases; junction bases outside the gene matches: 6. CDR1 and CDR2 from the germline V gene are MNHNS and SASEGT. The CDR3 is 17 amino acids. In DNA, the CDR3 is TGTGCCAGCAGTGCCGGACAGGGGGTATTCTCCTACAATGAGCAGTTCTTC. This translates into CASSAGQGVFSYNEQFF.

The CDR3 is CASSLQGFYEQYF. DNA of the CDR3: TGCGCCAGCAGCCTACAGGGCTTCTACGAGCAGTACTTC. The V gene is TRBV10-1, the J gene TRBJ2-7; TRBD1 might be the D (6 bases). From germline, CDR1 is WNHNN and CDR2 SYGVQD (reference sequence). V was clipped by 6 bases and J by 3 bases, with 12 bases between them. This CDR3 is 13 amino acids long.

The chain employs TRBV10-2 and TRBJ1-1; D might be TRBD1 (6 bases). Germline CDR1 and CDR2: WSHSY and SAAADI. This CDR3 is 14 amino acids long. V dropped 3 bases and J dropped 2 bases, with 10 bases sitting between them. CDR3 protein: CASSDRQANTEAFF. For the CDR3, the DNA is TGCGCCAGCAGTGACAGACAGGCTAACACTGAAGCTTTCTTT.

The chain joins TRBV7-9 to TRBJ2-5, with 10 bases lining up with TRBD1. The V segment lost 2 bases and the J segment 4 bases; nucleotides outside the gene matches: 10. This CDR3 is built from 17 residues. CDR1 and CDR2 from the germline V gene are SEHNR and FQNEAQ (reference sequence). Here the CDR3 reads CASSLIGTGARLETQYF. DNA for the CDR3: TGTGCCAGCAGCTTAATCGGGACAGGGGCTCGATTAGAGACCCAGTACTTC.

The CDR3 nucleotides are TGTGCCAGCAGTGGAAATGGGCTAGCGGTTTCGTTTGGGGAGACCCAGTACTTC. Its translation is CASSGNGLAVSFGETQYF. The chain uses TRBV2 and TRBJ2-5, with 7 bases that match TRBD2. The germline V gene has CDR1 SNHLY and CDR2 FYNNEI. CDR3 length: 18 amino acids. Germline trimming cut 4 bases from V and 5 bases from J; bases unmatched to any gene: 19. The variable domain in full, with the rest retrieved from reference TRBV2 and TRBJ2-5, is EPEVTQTPSHQVTQMGQEVILRCVPISNHLYFYWYRQILGQKVEFLVSFYNNEISEKSEIFDDQFSVERPDGSNFTLKIRSTKLEDSAMYFCASSGNGLAVSFGETQYFGPGTRLLVL.

J is TRBJ1-2 and V is TRBV29-1, with TRBD1 identical over 7 bases. Germline V gene data show CDR1 as SQVTM and CDR2 as ANQGSEA. The J segment lost 5 bases and the V segment lost 5 bases, leaving 14 bases of the junction unmatched. This CDR3 has 15 amino acids. CDR3: CSVFAPGQERYGYTF. For the CDR3, the DNA is TGCAGCGTTTTCGCGCCAGGACAGGAGCGGTATGGCTACACCTTC.

This chain uses TRBV5-1 with TRBJ1-1; D perhaps matches TRBD1 (6 bases). The ends were cut back, 0 bases at V and 0 bases at J, with 9 bases in the middle. The CDR3 is 15 residues long. Germline values: CDR1 SGHRS, CDR2 YFSETQ. The CDR3 DNA is TGCGCCAGCAGCTTGGAGGGGGAGTTGAACACTGAAGCTTTCTTT. It yields the protein CASSLEGELNTEAFF.

The chain couples TRBV27 to TRBJ2-5, with TRBD1 identical over 10 bases. The germline V gene has CDR1 MNHEY and CDR2 SMNVEV (reference sequence). V trimming: 2 bases; J trimming: 13 bases; junction bases outside the gene matches: 7. This CDR3 contains 13 residues. The CDR3: CASSLAGQGNVYF. The DNA of the CDR3 is TGTGCCAGCAGTTTAGCGGGACAGGGGAACGTGTACTTC.

For the CDR3, the DNA is TGTGCCAGCAGCTTCGTTAGCGGGAGAGTCAATGAGCAGTTCTTC. Its translation is CASSFVSGRVNEQFF. The rearrangement joins TRBV21-1 to TRBJ2-1; TRBD2 is the table's D call and was not checked against the DNA. TRBV21-1 is labeled a pseudogene. CDR3 length equals 15 residues.

The J gene is TRBJ1-1, the V gene TRBV13; D uncertain. The CDR3 has 14 residues. V was cut by 6 bases and J by 0 bases, with 11 bases left in between. From germline, CDR1 is PRHDT and CDR2 FYEKMQ (reference sequence). CDR3 in amino acids: CASSWEGLNTEAFF. The CDR3 nucleotides read TGTGCCAGCAGTTGGGAGGGCCTGAACACTGAAGCTTTCTTT.